Below are 26 T cell receptor beta chains sequenced from a single sample in a study of shared clonotypes between healthy human individuals. The method was immunoSEQ multiplex PCR; TCRdb's version includes in-frame clones alone and lacks a portion of them. The sample consists of more than 1.2 million clones, about 98.5% of them appearing once. Sequencing was performed on naive CD4+ T cells sorted from blood. As for subset: CD45RA+ positively selected. The receptor source for this set is a man aged 30-40 years in good health.

The count of this clone is one. This chain joins TRBV28 and TRBJ1-4, with D possibly matching TRBD1 (5 bases). The CDR3 is 18 residues long. Germline CDR1 and CDR2: MDHEN and SYDVKM. V dropped 2 bases and J dropped 1 base, with 17 bases sitting between them. This CDR3 reads CASSLPPSKRGTNEKLFF. In DNA form, the CDR3 reads TGTGCCAGCAGTTTACCCCCGTCCAAAAGGGGAACTAATGAAAAACTGTTTTTT.

This sequence joins TRBV9 and TRBJ2-2, with 8 bases fitting TRBD1. The J segment lost 1 base and the V segment lost 0 bases, leaving 5 bases of the junction unmatched. The CDR3 runs 17 residues. CDR1 SGDLS and CDR2 YYNGEE come from the germline V gene. This chain's CDR3 is CASSVGQGAQNTGELFF. CDR3 DNA: TGTGCCAGCAGCGTAGGTCAGGGGGCTCAGAACACCGGGGAGCTGTTTTTT.

In regard to this clone: Within the sample, other DNA sequences also encode this same CDR3. The V and J genes are TRBV6-5 and TRBJ1-1; 7 nucleotides align to TRBD1. The length of the CDR3 is 14 residues. J lost 1 base, V lost 5 bases, and 4 bases had no gene match. Germline CDR1 MNHEY, CDR2 SVGAGI. The CDR3 spells CASSRDRRNTEAFF. The CDR3 coding sequence is TGTGCCAGCAGTCGGGACAGACGGAACACTGAAGCTTTCTTT.

The chain has TRBV19 and TRBJ2-1; 8 nucleotides line up with TRBD2. The CDR3 sequence is 15 residues long. J gave up 4 bases and V 5 bases, and 7 bases lay outside the gene matches. Germline V lookup: CDR1 LNHDA, CDR2 SQIVND (reference sequence). CDR3 protein: CASSPSGHLYNEQFF. CDR3 sequence (DNA): TGTGCCAGTAGTCCTAGCGGGCACCTTTACAATGAGCAGTTCTTC.

The V gene is TRBV7-9, the J gene TRBJ2-7; D possibly corresponds to TRBD2 (5 bases). Trimming pared 0 bases from V and 3 bases from J, leaving 12 bases between. The germline gives CDR1 SEHNR, CDR2 FQNEAQ (reference sequence). The CDR3 has 15 amino acids. The CDR3 sequence: CASSLAFGMNYEQYF. CDR3 DNA: TGTGCCAGCAGCTTAGCCTTCGGGATGAACTACGAGCAGTACTTC.

The genes are TRBV27 and TRBJ2-7, with D perhaps matching TRBD2 (5 bases). V lost 5 bases, J lost 4 bases, and 27 bases lay in between. Looked up from germline, CDR1 is MNHEY and CDR2 is SMNVEV (reference sequence). The CDR3 covers 18 residues. As DNA, the CDR3 is TGTGCCAGCAGTCCATTCGTTGGATCGGGGAAGGAGAATTACGAGCAGTACTTC. Translating gives CASSPFVGSGKENYEQYF.

This clone was counted a single time. Other DNA sequences of this sample code for an identical CDR3. V is TRBV5-1 and J is TRBJ2-5; TRBD1 agrees at 9 bases. V was pared by 2 bases and J by 4 bases, with 3 bases of the junction left unmatched. The CDR3 is 14 residues long. Germline CDR1 reads SGHRS; CDR2 reads YFSETQ. Written as DNA, the CDR3 is TGCGCCAGCAGCTTACAGGGGGCGTCAGAGACCCAGTACTTC. It codes for CASSLQGASETQYF. Full variable domain (missing parts from reference TRBV5-1 and TRBJ2-5): KAGVTQTPRYLIKTRGQQVTLSCSPISGHRSVSWYQQTPGQGLQFLFEYFSETQRNKGNFPGRFSGRQFSNSRSEMNVSTLELGDSALYLCASSLQGASETQYFGPGTRLLVL.

To note about this clone: Within the sample, other DNA sequences also encode this same CDR3. This chain uses TRBV6-1 with TRBJ2-1, with D possibly TRBD1 on 5 matching bases. The CDR3 runs to 15 residues. Germline CDR1 is MNHNS and CDR2 is SASEGT. Trimming took off 3 bases at V and 0 bases at J, with 9 bases between the two ends. CDR3 bases: TGTGCCAGCAGTGAGACAGCAAGCTCCTACAATGAGCAGTTCTTC. It specifies CASSETASSYNEQFF.

V is TRBV6-1 and J is TRBJ2-7; 7 bases fit TRBD1. The V and J ends lost 11 bases and 5 bases, in that order; junction bases with no gene match: 15. Germline V gene sequence: CDR1 MNHNS, CDR2 SASEGT. The CDR3 extends over 14 amino acids. This CDR3 reads CAVPRRQGADEQYF. The CDR3 DNA reads TGTGCCGTGCCGAGACGACAGGGTGCAGACGAGCAGTACTTC.

V usage is TRBV7-9 and J usage is TRBJ2-2; D may correspond to TRBD1 or TRBD2 (6 bases each). Deletions cut 0 bases from V and 5 bases from J, with 13 bases between. Germline values: CDR1 SEHNR, CDR2 FQNEAQ (reference sequence). The CDR3 length is 16 residues. The CDR3 DNA sequence: TGTGCCAGCAGCTTAGCGTTACAGGGAGGTACCGGGGAGCTGTTTTTT. Protein: CASSLALQGGTGELFF.

The gene calls are TRBV12-5 and TRBJ2-7; the D gene is possibly TRBD2 (6 bases). Trimming pared 3 bases from V and 3 bases from J, leaving 12 bases between. CDR3 length: 14 amino acids. Germline V gene sequence: CDR1 LGHNT, CDR2 FRNRAP. The CDR3 region is CASGFPRGGYEQYF. The CDR3 coding sequence is TGTGCTAGTGGTTTCCCGAGGGGAGGCTACGAGCAGTACTTC. The complete variable domain, with remaining parts taken from reference TRBV12-5 and TRBJ2-7, reads DARVTQTPRHKVTEMGQEVTMRCQPILGHNTVFWYRQTMMQGLELLAYFRNRAPLDDSGMPKDRFSAEMPDATLATLKIQPSEPRDSAVYFCASGFPRGGYEQYFGPGTRLTVT.

The CDR3 loop is CASSYSVDRVYGYTF. CDR3 nucleotide sequence: TGTGCCAGCAGTTACTCGGTGGACAGGGTCTATGGCTACACCTTC. The chain links TRBV6-6 to TRBJ1-2; 8 positions match TRBD1. V trimming: 0 bases; J trimming: 4 bases; junction bases outside the gene matches: 4. CDR3 length: 15 amino acids. CDR1 and CDR2 from the germline V gene are MNHNY and SVGAGI (reference sequence).

The chain has TRBV5-1 and TRBJ2-7, with TRBD2 identical over 7 bases. CDR3 size: 12 residues. Trimming at V came to 7 bases and at J to 7 bases, leaving 8 bases not matched to a gene. CDR1 SGHRS and CDR2 YFSETQ come from the germline V gene. The CDR3 coding sequence is TGCGCCAGCGCACCATCGCGGGGGGAGCAGTACTTC. Its translation is CASAPSRGEQYF.

This clone is a singleton in its sample. The rearrangement links TRBV28 to TRBJ2-7, with D maybe TRBD1 (6 bases). The CDR3 loop spans 13 amino acids. V lost 5 bases and J 3 bases, leaving 11 bases between the germline ends. Looked up from germline, CDR1 is MDHEN and CDR2 is SYDVKM. This CDR3 reads CASSPEQGYEQYF. Written as DNA, the CDR3 is TGTGCCAGCAGTCCCGAACAGGGCTACGAGCAGTACTTC.

The chain has TRBV23-1 and TRBJ2-2; D could derive from TRBD1 or TRBD2 (5 bases each). TRBV23-1 is an ORF; its function is uncertain. Deletions cut 1 base from V and 4 bases from J, with 16 bases between. This CDR3 has 17 residues. In DNA, the CDR3 is TGCGCCAGCAGTCAATTTTCTCCGGGGCGCGGCACCGGGGAGCTGTTTTTT. Residues: CASSQFSPGRGTGELFF.

V usage is TRBV6-4 and J usage is TRBJ2-5, with D perhaps matching TRBD1 (6 bases). Germline CDR1 and CDR2: MRHNA and SNTAGT. This CDR3 has 11 amino acids. Between the trimmed V and J ends, which lost 2 bases and 14 bases, there was a span of 12 bases. CDR3 in amino acids: CASSDEGHGYF. As DNA, the CDR3 is TGTGCCAGCAGTGACGAGGGACACGGTTACTTC.

This sequence joins TRBV5-8 and TRBJ2-7; maybe TRBD1 (5 bases). Germline V gives CDR1 SGHTS, CDR2 YDEGEE. This CDR3 has 15 residues. Deletions cut 1 base from V and 0 bases from J, with 11 bases between. In DNA form, the CDR3 reads TGTGCCAGCAGCTTGCGACAGCTACTCTCCTACGAGCAGTACTTC. Protein sequence: CASSLRQLLSYEQYF.

CDR3 sequence (DNA): TGTGCCAGTAGTATTAACCGGGACGGCTACGAGCAGTACTTC. Its translation: CASSINRDGYEQYF. J is TRBJ2-7 and V is TRBV19; the D gene could be TRBD1 or TRBD2 (5 bases each). From germline, CDR1 is LNHDA and CDR2 SQIVND (reference sequence). The CDR3 is made up of 14 amino acids. Trimming left V 3 bases short and J 3 bases short, with 12 bases between.

The chain joins TRBV5-1 to TRBJ1-4; D unresolved. V lost 0 bases to trimming and J lost 8 bases, with 11 bases between them. The CDR3 sequence is 14 residues long. Germline assignment: CDR1 SGHRS and CDR2 YFSETQ. The CDR3 sequence is CASSLDSLGEKLFF. In DNA, the CDR3 is TGCGCCAGCAGCTTGGACAGTTTGGGAGAAAAACTGTTTTTT.

The V gene is TRBV18, the J gene TRBJ2-5; 7 bases map to TRBD2. Germline V gene sequence: CDR1 KGHSH, CDR2 LQKENI. V was pared by 5 bases and J by 2 bases, with 5 bases of the junction left unmatched. The CDR3 totals 14 residues. The CDR3 DNA is TGTGCCAGCTCAGGACTAGTGGTACAAGAGACCCAGTACTTC. This encodes CASSGLVVQETQYF. The full variable domain, in which reference TRBV18 and TRBJ2-5 provide the parts outside the CDR3, is NAGVMQNPRHLVRRRGQEARLRCSPMKGHSHVYWYRQLPEEGLKFMVYLQKENIIDESGMPKERFSAEFPKEGPSILRIQQVVRGDSAAYFCASSGLVVQETQYFGPGTRLLVL.

The CDR3 nucleotides are TGTGCCAGCAGCTTAGGGTGGACAGCAAATAGCAATCAGCCCCAGCATTTT. This sequence encodes CASSLGWTANSNQPQHF. The V gene is TRBV7-6, the J gene TRBJ1-5; possible D gene TRBD1, 6 bases. Trimming took 1 base from V and 0 from J, leaving 13 bases between them. The CDR3 runs to 17 residues. Germline V gene lookup returns CDR1 SGHVS and CDR2 FNYEAQ. The whole variable domain, remainder taken from reference TRBV7-6 and TRBJ1-5, is GAGVSQSPRYKVTKRGQDVALRCDPISGHVSLYWYRQALGQGPEFLTYFNYEAQQDKSGLPNDRFSAERPEGSISTLTIQRTEQRDSAMYRCASSLGWTANSNQPQHFGDGTRLSIL.

The chain links TRBV28 to TRBJ1-2, with D unclear. Germline V gene data show CDR1 as MDHEN and CDR2 as SYDVKM. The length of the CDR3 is 12 residues. V was shortened by 2 bases and J by 8 bases, with 9 bases between the two germline ends. The CDR3, as DNA: TGTGCCAGCAGTTTACAAGAACTGGGCTACACCTTC. This gives the protein CASSLQELGYTF.

The count of this clone is one. This sequence joins TRBV6-6 and TRBJ2-3, with 8 bases aligning to TRBD2. This CDR3 comprises 16 residues. Germline trimming cut 10 bases from V and 3 bases from J; bases unmatched to any gene: 15. Germline CDR1 MNHNY, CDR2 SVGAGI (reference sequence). In nucleotides, the CDR3 is TGTGCCAACTCGAGGACCGGGGGGGGTGGAACAGATACGCAGTATTTT. Amino acids: CANSRTGGGGTDTQYF.

Comment on this clone: The sample carries other DNA sequences with the same CDR3. This chain joins TRBV18 and TRBJ2-5; no definite D call. This CDR3 has 14 amino acids. Germline CDR1 reads KGHSH; CDR2 reads LQKENI. The V gene lost 0 bases and the J gene lost 5 bases, with 10 bases spanning the gap. The CDR3 sequence: CASSPPSGVETQYF. The CDR3 bases are TGTGCCAGCTCACCACCGTCTGGGGTGGAGACCCAGTACTTC.

This rearrangement joins TRBV5-1 to TRBJ2-5, with no clear D. This CDR3 has 14 residues. V lost 1 base, J lost 5 bases, and 12 bases lay in between. Germline lookup yields CDR1 SGHRS and CDR2 YFSETQ. For the CDR3, the DNA is TGCGCCAGCAGCTTGTGGCGAGAATCGGAGACCCAGTACTTC. Its protein product is CASSLWRESETQYF.

The V gene is TRBV28, the J gene TRBJ1-1, with TRBD1 as a possible D gene (6 bases). Germline CDR1 and CDR2: MDHEN and SYDVKM. The CDR3 is 13 residues long. The V end was cut by 3 bases, the J end by 5 bases, with 10 bases between. CDR3 protein: CASSLGAITEAFF. DNA of the CDR3: TGTGCCAGCAGTTTGGGGGCCATAACTGAAGCTTTCTTT.